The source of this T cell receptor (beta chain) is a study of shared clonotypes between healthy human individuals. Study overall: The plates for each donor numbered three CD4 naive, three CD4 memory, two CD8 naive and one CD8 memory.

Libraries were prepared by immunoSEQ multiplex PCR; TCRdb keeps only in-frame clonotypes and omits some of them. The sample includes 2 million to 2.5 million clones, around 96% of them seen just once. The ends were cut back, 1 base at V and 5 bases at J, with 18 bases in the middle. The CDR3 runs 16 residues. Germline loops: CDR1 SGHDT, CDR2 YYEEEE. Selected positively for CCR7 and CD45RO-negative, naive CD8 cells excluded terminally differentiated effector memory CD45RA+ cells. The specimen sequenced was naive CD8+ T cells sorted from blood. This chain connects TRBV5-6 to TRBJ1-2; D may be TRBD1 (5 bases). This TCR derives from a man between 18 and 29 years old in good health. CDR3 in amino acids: CASSLLDTKVGYGYTF. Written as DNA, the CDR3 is TGTGCCAGCAGCTTGCTGGACACTAAAGTCGGGTATGGCTACACCTTC.